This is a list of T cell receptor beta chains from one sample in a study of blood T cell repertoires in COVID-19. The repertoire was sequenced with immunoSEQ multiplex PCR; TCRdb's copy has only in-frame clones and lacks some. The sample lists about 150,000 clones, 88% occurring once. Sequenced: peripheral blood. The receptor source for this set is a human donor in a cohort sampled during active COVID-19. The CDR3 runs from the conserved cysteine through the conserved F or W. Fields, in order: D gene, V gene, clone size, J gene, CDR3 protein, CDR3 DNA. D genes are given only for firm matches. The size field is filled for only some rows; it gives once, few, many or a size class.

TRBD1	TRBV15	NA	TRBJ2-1	CATSRGTGGYNEQFF	TGTGCCACCAGCAGAGGGACAGGGGGCTACAATGAGCAGTTCTTC
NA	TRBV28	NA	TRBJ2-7	CASSTGVGGASEQYF	TGTGCCAGCAGTACCGGAGTTGGGGGCGCATCCGAGCAGTACTTC
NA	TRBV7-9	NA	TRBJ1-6	CASSLARGAGNSPLHF	TGTGCCAGCAGCTTAGCGCGGGGGGCGGGGAATTCACCCCTCCACTTT
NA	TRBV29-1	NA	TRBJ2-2	CSVGLPNTGELFF	TGCAGCGTGGGACTGCCGAACACCGGGGAGCTGTTTTTT
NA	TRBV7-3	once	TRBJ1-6	CASSLTGESGSPLHF	TGTGCCAGCAGCTTAACAGGAGAGTCGGGGTCACCCCTCCACTTT
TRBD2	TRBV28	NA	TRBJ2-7	CASSRAGEVYF	TGTGCCAGCAGCAGGGCGGGAGAGGTGTACTTC
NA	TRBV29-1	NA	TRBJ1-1	CSALPRRGLDSNTEAFF	TGCAGCGCCTTACCCCGGAGGGGTCTCGATTCGAACACTGAAGCTTTCTTT
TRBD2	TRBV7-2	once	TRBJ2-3	CASSSIGLAGVPPDTQYF	TGTGCCAGCAGCTCCATCGGACTAGCGGGAGTCCCCCCAGATACGCAGTATTTT
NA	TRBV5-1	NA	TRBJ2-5	CASRVAGIVQETQYF	TGCGCCAGCAGGGTCGCGGGGATCGTCCAAGAGACCCAGTACTTC
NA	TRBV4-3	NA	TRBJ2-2	CASSQEMGPGANLFF	TGCGCCAGCAGCCAAGAGATGGGGCCTGGGGCGAATCTGTTTTTT
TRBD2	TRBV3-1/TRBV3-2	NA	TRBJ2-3	CASSHRLAGADTQYF	TGTGCCAGCAGCCATCGACTAGCGGGAGCCGATACGCAGTATTTT
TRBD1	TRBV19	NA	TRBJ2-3	CASRWTGADTQYF	TGTGCCAGTAGGTGGACAGGGGCAGATACGCAGTATTTT
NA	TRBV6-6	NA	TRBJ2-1	CASSPRDSANEQFF	TGTGCCAGCAGCCCCCGGGACTCAGCGAATGAGCAGTTCTTC
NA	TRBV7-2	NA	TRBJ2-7	CASSQQYYEQYF	TGTGCCAGCAGCCAACAGTACTACGAGCAGTACTTC
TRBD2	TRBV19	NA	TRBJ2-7	CASTTSGQGGRYEQYF	TGTGCCAGTACCACGAGCGGGCAGGGAGGGAGGTACGAGCAGTACTTC
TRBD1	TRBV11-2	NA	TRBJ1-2	CASSFRQGPLSGYTF	TGTGCCAGCAGCTTCCGACAGGGGCCCCTGAGTGGCTACACCTTC
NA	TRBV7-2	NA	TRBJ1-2	CASSTQGIGYTF	TGTGCCAGCAGCACCCAGGGAATCGGCTACACCTTC
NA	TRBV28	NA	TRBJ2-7	CASSLRYEQYF	TGTGCCAGCAGCCTCCGTTACGAGCAGTACTTC
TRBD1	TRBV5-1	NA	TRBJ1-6	CASSLRQGANSPLHF	TGCGCCAGCAGCTTGCGACAGGGGGCTAATTCACCCCTCCACTTT
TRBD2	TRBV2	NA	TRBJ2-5	CASSSLAGKETQYF	TGTGCCAGCAGCTCCTTAGCGGGGAAAGAGACCCAGTACTTC
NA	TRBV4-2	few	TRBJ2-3	CASSQEDSNTDTQYF	TGTGCCAGCAGCCAAGAGGACAGCAACACAGATACGCAGTATTTT
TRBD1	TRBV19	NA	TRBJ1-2	CASNPTGTGNYGYTF	TGTGCAAGTAACCCTACCGGGACAGGGAACTATGGCTACACCTTC
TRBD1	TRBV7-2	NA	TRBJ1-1	CASSSQTGVNTEAFF	TGTGCCAGCAGCTCCCAGACAGGGGTGAACACTGAAGCTTTCTTT
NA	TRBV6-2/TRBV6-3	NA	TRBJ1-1	CASSYHGNPEAFF	TGTGCCAGCAGTTATCACGGGAATCCTGAAGCTTTCTTT
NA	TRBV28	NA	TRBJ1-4	CASLRGWEEKLFF	TGTGCCAGCCTGAGGGGGTGGGAAGAAAAACTGTTTTTT
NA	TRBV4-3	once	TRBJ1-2	CASSQDFSLTNYGYTF	TGCGCCAGCAGCCAAGACTTCTCGCTAACTAACTATGGCTACACCTTC
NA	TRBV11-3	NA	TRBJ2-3	CASSLNIITDTQYF	TGTGCCAGCAGCTTGAACATCATCACAGATACGCAGTATTTT
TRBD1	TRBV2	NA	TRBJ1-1	CASSIDRVNTEAFF	TGTGCCAGCAGTATCGACAGGGTGAACACTGAAGCTTTCTTT
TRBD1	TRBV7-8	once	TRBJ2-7	CASSPSRDRDYEQYF	TGTGCCAGCAGCCCATCCCGGGACAGGGATTACGAGCAGTACTTC
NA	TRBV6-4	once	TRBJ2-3	CASSEALVGGVSTDTQYF	TGTGCCAGCAGTGAGGCTTTAGTAGGGGGGGTTAGCACAGATACGCAGTATTTT
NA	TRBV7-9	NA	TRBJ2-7	CASSPTGVTYEQYF	TGTGCCAGCAGTCCGACGGGGGTTACCTACGAGCAGTACTTC
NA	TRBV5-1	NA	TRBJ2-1	CASSSGSRLGAGNEQFF	TGCGCCAGCAGCTCGGGGAGTCGGTTGGGAGCGGGCAATGAGCAGTTCTTC
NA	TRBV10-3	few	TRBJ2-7	CAISTHYEQYF	TGTGCCATCAGTACACACTACGAGCAGTACTTC
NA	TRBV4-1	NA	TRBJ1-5	CASSQAGGSNQPQHF	TGCGCCAGCAGCCAGGCGGGCGGGAGCAATCAGCCCCAGCATTTT
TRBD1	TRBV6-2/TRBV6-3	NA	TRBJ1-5	CASSRNQDRGNQPQHF	TGTGCCAGCAGTCGTAACCAGGACAGGGGCAATCAGCCCCAGCATTTT
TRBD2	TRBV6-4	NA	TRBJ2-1	CASSVLAGGAEQFF	TGTGCCAGCAGTGTCCTAGCGGGAGGGGCTGAGCAGTTCTTC
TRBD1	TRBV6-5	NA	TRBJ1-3	CASSFQGQSSGNTIYF	TGTGCCAGCAGTTTCCAGGGACAGAGCTCTGGAAACACCATATATTTT
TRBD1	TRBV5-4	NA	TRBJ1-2	CASSLGTAPYGYTF	TGTGCCAGCAGCTTAGGGACAGCACCCTATGGCTACACCTTC
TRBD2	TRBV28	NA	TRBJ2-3	CASNPSGRTDTQYF	TGTGCCAGCAATCCTAGCGGGAGGACAGATACGCAGTATTTT
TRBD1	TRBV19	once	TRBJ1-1	CASRRGPRANTEAFF	TGTGCCAGTAGAAGGGGGCCTCGGGCGAACACTGAAGCTTTCTTT
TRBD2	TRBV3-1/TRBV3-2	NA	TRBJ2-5	CASSPGTSGRGSQETQYF	TGTGCCAGCAGCCCCGGGACTAGCGGGAGGGGGTCACAAGAGACCCAGTACTTC
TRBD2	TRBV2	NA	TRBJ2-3	CASRTSGGTPVTDTQYF	TGTGCCAGCAGGACTAGCGGAGGGACCCCCGTCACAGATACGCAGTATTTT
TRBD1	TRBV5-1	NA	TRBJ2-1	CASSLGGTGALAEQFF	TGCGCCAGCAGCTTGGGGGGGACAGGGGCCCTAGCTGAGCAGTTCTTC
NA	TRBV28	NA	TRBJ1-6	CASSLRRAGISPLHF	TGTGCCAGCAGTTTAAGGCGCGCAGGGATTTCACCCCTCCACTTT
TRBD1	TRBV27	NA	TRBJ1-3	CASSQGDSIGNTIYF	TGTGCCAGCAGTCAAGGGGACAGCATAGGAAACACCATATATTTT
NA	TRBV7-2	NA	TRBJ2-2	CASKTGTTNTGELFF	TGTGCCAGCAAAACAGGGACAACGAACACCGGGGAGCTGTTTTTT
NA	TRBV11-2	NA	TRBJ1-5	CASSLESHQPQHF	TGTGCCAGCAGCTTAGAGTCTCATCAGCCCCAGCATTTT
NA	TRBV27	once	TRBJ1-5	CASSGHRENQPQHF	TGTGCCAGCAGTGGGCACAGGGAGAATCAGCCCCAGCATTTT